This entry lists 22 T cell receptor beta chains sequenced from one sample in a study of regulatory T cells in long-lasting Graves disease. With iRepertoire HTBI primers and Arm-PCR of CDR3 regions, TCR beta libraries were built. Using its own MiXCR run on the multiplex PCR reads, TCRdb lists one record per CDR3 protein. The sample includes hundreds of thousands of distinct CDR3 sequences, around 30% of them seen just once. Time point noted: persistent/refractory GD, antithyroid drugs over 5 years with positive TRAb. Making the TCR library involved RNA that had been extracted from PBMCs. This specimen was peripheral blood mononuclear cells (PBMCs), taken when the disease was refractory, from a patient treated with antithyroid drugs. These receptors were collected from a female donor with Graves disease.

This clonotype was recorded a few times. The V gene is TRBV15, the J gene TRBJ2-5; 14 bases fit TRBD2. Germline CDR1 and CDR2: LNHNV and YYDKDF (reference sequence). The junction had 9 bases not matched to a gene; V was cut back by 5 bases and J by 4 bases. This CDR3 spans 17 amino acids. DNA for the CDR3: TGTGCCACCAGCGTTCGACTAGCGGGAGGGCCGGGAGAGACCCAGTACTTC. Its protein is CATSVRLAGGPGETQYF.

The chain joins TRBV19 to TRBJ2-7, with no clear D. Germline CDR1 LNHDA, CDR2 SQIVND (reference sequence). The V end was cut by 3 bases, the J end by 6 bases, with 12 bases between. The CDR3 runs to 13 residues. The CDR3 bases are TGTGCCAGTAGTATCGGCGCGACGCCCGAGCAGTACTTC. Translated: CASSIGATPEQYF. Filled out from reference TRBV19 and TRBJ2-7, the complete variable domain reads DGGITQSPKYLFRKEGQNVTLSCEQNLNHDAMYWYRQDPGQGLRLIYYSQIVNDFQKGDIAEGYSVSREKKESFPLTVTSAQKNPTAFYLCASSIGATPEQYFGPGTRLTVT.

This clonotype was detected ten times or more. The chain joins TRBV25-1 to TRBJ1-2; 7 positions match TRBD1. The CDR3 extends over 13 amino acids. Germline V gene data show CDR1 as MGHDK and CDR2 as SYGVNS. J lost 8 bases, V lost 7 bases, and 10 bases had no gene match. CDR3 region: CASKSDREGGYTF. CDR3 sequence (DNA): TGTGCCAGCAAGTCCGACAGGGAAGGAGGCTACACCTTC.

This clonotype was found many times. This sequence joins TRBV12-3 or TRBV12-4 and TRBJ2-7; D is perhaps TRBD1 (5 bases). V was cut by 3 bases and J by 3 bases, with 9 bases left in between. The CDR3 consists of 13 residues. The CDR3 DNA reads as TGTGCCAGCAGTTTGGGGCAGTACTACGAGCAGTACTTC. It specifies CASSLGQYYEQYF.

The chain uses TRBV7-9 and TRBJ2-7, with 8 positions matching TRBD1. The germline gives CDR1 SEHNR, CDR2 FQNEAQ (reference sequence). J lost 3 bases, V lost 4 bases, and 14 bases had no gene match. The CDR3 covers 17 residues. The CDR3: CASSSKPGTGTGYEQYF. In nucleotides, the CDR3 is TGTGCCAGCAGCTCAAAGCCCGGGACCGGGACAGGCTACGAGCAGTACTTC.

This clonotype occurred a few times. The V and J genes are TRBV28 and TRBJ1-6; possibly TRBD1 for D (5 bases). The V end was cut by 1 base, the J end by 4 bases, with 8 bases between. The CDR3 is 15 amino acids. In germline, CDR1 is MDHEN, CDR2 SYDVKM. The CDR3 spells CASSLSDNYNSPLHF. CDR3 nucleotide sequence: TGTGCCAGCAGTTTATCGGACAATTATAATTCACCCCTCCACTTT.

V is TRBV10-3 and J is TRBJ1-2; D is unresolved. Germline lookup yields CDR1 ENHRY and CDR2 SYGVKD. The CDR3 loop spans 13 amino acids. Trimming stripped 4 bases from V and 2 bases from J, with 8 bases between. In DNA form, the CDR3 reads TGTGCCATCAGTGGGGAAGTGAACTATGGCTACACCTTC. It specifies CAISGEVNYGYTF.

In its sample, this clonotype was seen many times. The gene calls are TRBV6-5 and TRBJ1-1; 7 bases are a match to TRBD1. Germline values: CDR1 MNHEY, CDR2 SVGAGI. The CDR3 has 13 residues. The trim removed 3 bases at V and 10 bases at J, leaving 8 bases unmatched. The CDR3 coding sequence is TGTGCCAGCAGTTATCAGGAGGGGGCCGGAGCTTTCTTT. Translating gives CASSYQEGAGAFF.

This chain joins TRBV20-1 and TRBJ1-5; weak D call: TRBD1 (6 bases). CDR1 is DFQATT, CDR2 SNEGSKA, per germline (reference sequence). Trimming cost V 3 bases and J 4 bases, with 10 bases left between them. The CDR3 totals 13 residues. The CDR3 sequence: CSASLGANQPQHF. The CDR3, as DNA: TGCAGTGCTAGTCTGGGGGCGAATCAGCCCCAGCATTTT.

This clonotype came up a few times. V and J are TRBV5-1 and TRBJ1-1, with D maybe TRBD1 (5 bases). Germline V lookup: CDR1 SGHRS, CDR2 YFSETQ. V was shortened by 0 bases and J by 4 bases, with 13 bases between the two germline ends. The CDR3 consists of 15 residues. The chain's CDR3 is CASSLATVGGTEAFF. The CDR3, as DNA: TGCGCCAGCAGCTTGGCAACGGTCGGGGGCACTGAAGCTTTCTTT.

This clonotype was recorded only once. The DNA for the CDR3 is TGCGCCAGCAGCCAACGGGGGAGGCTTAGCTACACCTTC. Encoded protein: CASSQRGRLSYTF. The V and J genes are TRBV5-1 and TRBJ1-2, with D possibly being TRBD1 (5 bases). This CDR3 region has 13 residues. V was cut by 4 bases and J by 9 bases, with 16 bases left in between. Germline CDR1 SGHRS, CDR2 YFSETQ. The variable domain in full, completed from reference TRBV5-1 and TRBJ1-2, reads KAGVTQTPRYLIKTRGQQVTLSCSPISGHRSVSWYQQTPGQGLQFLFEYFSETQRNKGNFPGRFSGRQFSNSRSEMNVSTLELGDSALYLCASSQRGRLSYTFGSGTRLTVV.

CDR3 residues: CSVVGLVGYEQYF. The CDR3 coding sequence is TGCAGCGTTGTTGGGTTGGTGGGCTACGAGCAGTACTTC. This chain connects TRBV29-1 to TRBJ2-7; D remains unclear. Trimming pared 4 bases from V and 3 bases from J, leaving 13 bases between. CDR1 and CDR2 (germline): SQVTM, ANQGSEA. This CDR3 comprises 13 residues.

This clonotype has just one count. The CDR3 sequence is CASSEVRGPYEQYF. Written as DNA, the CDR3 is TGTGCCAGCAGTGAAGTGCGGGGGCCCTACGAGCAGTACTTC. The gene calls are TRBV6-1 and TRBJ2-7, with D perhaps matching TRBD2 (7 bases). V shed 1 base and J shed 2 bases, with 9 bases lying between them. CDR1 and CDR2 (germline): MNHNS, SASEGT. The CDR3 totals 14 residues.

The rearrangement links TRBV20-1 to TRBJ2-4; 13 bases are shared with TRBD2. V lost 4 bases to trimming and J lost 7 bases; unmatched junction nucleotides: 4. The CDR3 is 14 residues long. Germline CDR1 and CDR2: DFQATT and SNEGSKA (reference sequence). CDR3 in DNA: TGCAGTGCTAAGACTAGCGGGAGGTTTAACATTCAGTACTTC. Translating it yields CSAKTSGRFNIQYF.

The chain has TRBV28 and TRBJ1-1; tentative D call: TRBD1 (6 bases). Trimming stripped 7 bases from V and 1 base from J, with 13 bases between. CDR3 size: 14 residues. CDR1 is MDHEN, CDR2 SYDVKM, per germline. CDR3 DNA: TGTGCCAGCAAAACACCGGGACAGAACACTGAAGCTTTCTTT. Its translation: CASKTPGQNTEAFF.

This clonotype was recorded many times. This sequence joins TRBV12-3 or TRBV12-4 and TRBJ1-1; 10 bases align to TRBD1. The length of the CDR3 is 17 residues. V was pared by 6 bases and J by 0 bases, with 10 bases of the junction left unmatched. The CDR3 nucleotides read TGTGCCAGCAGGGCCGGACAGGGGGTATCTATGAACACTGAAGCTTTCTTT. Translated: CASRAGQGVSMNTEAFF.

A word on this clonotype: A read error may explain this, as a much larger clone is one base away. Written as DNA, the CDR3 is TGTGCCAGCAACGCGCGGGAGTCGGAGACCCAGTACTTC. Protein product: CASNARESETQYF. This chain connects TRBV3-1 to TRBJ2-5; 7 bases fit TRBD2. V was pared by 7 bases and J by 5 bases, with 7 bases of the junction left unmatched. This CDR3 has 13 amino acids. Germline lookup yields CDR1 LGHDT and CDR2 YNNKEL (reference sequence).

The chain couples TRBV3-1 to TRBJ2-5; TRBD2 aligns across 9 bases. This CDR3 comprises 17 residues. CDR1 and CDR2 (germline): LGHDT, YNNKEL (reference sequence). Trimming removed 4 bases from V and 4 bases from J; junction bases left unmatched: 13. The CDR3, as DNA: TGTGCCAGCAGCCCAAAGACTAGCGGAGGAGGAGCAGAGACCCAGTACTTC. Its protein product is CASSPKTSGGGAETQYF.

The chain links TRBV4-2 to TRBJ2-2; 11 bases align to TRBD2. The CDR3 has 16 amino acids. Germline V gene lookup returns CDR1 LGHNA and CDR2 YNFKEQ. The ends lost 1 base at V and 6 bases at J; junction bases unmatched: 4. CDR3 in amino acids: CASSQAGTSGPGELFF. In DNA, the CDR3 is TGTGCCAGCAGCCAAGCCGGGACTAGCGGTCCCGGGGAGCTGTTTTTT.

In its sample, this clonotype was seen many times. The chain couples TRBV28 to TRBJ2-7; D could derive from TRBD1 or TRBD2 (5 bases each). From germline, CDR1 is MDHEN and CDR2 SYDVKM. With 7 bases removed from V and 0 bases from J, the gap between germline ends came to 16 bases. This CDR3 contains 15 residues. In nucleotides, the CDR3 is TGTGCCAGCAAATTAGACGGGACCAGCTCCTACGAGCAGTACTTC. This sequence encodes CASKLDGTSSYEQYF.

V and J are TRBV6-2 or TRBV6-3 and TRBJ1-1; D not certain. Germline CDR1 and CDR2: MNHEY and SVGEGT. The CDR3 spans 15 residues. V was trimmed by 2 bases and J by 0 bases, leaving 10 bases between them. Here the CDR3 DNA reads TGTGCCAGCAGTTACCGGCAGAGGATGAACACTGAAGCTTTCTTT. Protein: CASSYRQRMNTEAFF.

This clonotype was seen a handful of times. The V gene is TRBV7-3, the J gene TRBJ2-7; 8 nucleotides match TRBD2. This CDR3 contains 17 residues. After removal of 5 bases from V and 0 bases from J, the junction contained 12 bases not matched to a gene. Germline V gene data show CDR1 as SGHTA and CDR2 as FQGTGA. CDR3 coding DNA: TGTGCCAGCAGCCTCAGGGCTCCTAGCGGGCACTCCTACGAGCAGTACTTC. This gives the protein CASSLRAPSGHSYEQYF.